The rows below give T cell receptor beta chains drawn from one sample of a study of T cell repertoires in cytomegalovirus infection. TCRdb itself ran the reads through MiXCR, one entry per CDR3 protein. The sample carries roughly 180,000 distinct CDR3 sequences, about 30% recorded once. The sample was PBMCs. The receptors shown here come from a human donor in good health (CMV status not recorded). Some clones in this sample may be carry-over from other donors' samples. Both conserved end residues are part of each CDR3. The D gene is left open where the match is weak. Expanded clones get a size class; other rows say once, few or many, or leave the size out.

abundance	v_gene	j_gene	d_gene	CDR3nt	CDR3aa
-	TRBV27	TRBJ1-4	-	TGTGCCAGCAGGTCCCTACAGACAACTAATGAAAAACTGTTTTTT	CASRSLQTTNEKLFF
-	TRBV11-1	TRBJ2-2	-	TGTGCCAGCAGCTTACATAAACTGGGACTCAACACCGGGGAGCTGTTTTTT	CASSLHKLGLNTGELFF
many	TRBV7-2	TRBJ1-2	-	TGTGCCAGCAGCTCCTTGGACGGCGCTGGCTACACCTTC	CASSSLDGAGYTF
-	TRBV10-3	TRBJ2-3	TRBD2	TGTGCCATCAGCCCGGAGCGGGGGCTATCCACAGATACGCAGTATTTT	CAISPERGLSTDTQYF
few	TRBV5-4	TRBJ2-1	-	TGTGCCAGCACCAAAGGGGGGGGTAATGAGCAGTTCTTC	CASTKGGGNEQFF
-	TRBV6-2/TRBV6-3	TRBJ2-7	-	TGTGCCAGCTCCGGGGCCGACGACGAGCAGTACTTC	CASSGADDEQYF
-	TRBV5-6	TRBJ1-1	-	TGTGCCAGCAGCCCCGAGAAGGGGAGGAAGAACACTGAAGCTTTCTTT	CASSPEKGRKNTEAFF
-	TRBV5-1	TRBJ1-1	-	TGCGCCAGCAGCTTGTTACCGGGGTGGAACACTGAAGCTTTCTTT	CASSLLPGWNTEAFF
many	TRBV6-2/TRBV6-3	TRBJ2-7	-	TGTGCCAGCAGTTACTCGGCAGGGGATCCCTACGAGCAGTACTTC	CASSYSAGDPYEQYF
-	TRBV5-1	TRBJ2-3	-	TGCGCCAGCGCTAGCACAGATACGCAGTATTTT	CASASTDTQYF
-	TRBV7-9	TRBJ1-3	-	TGTGCCAGCAGCTTAAGGCGGCCCTCTGGAAACACCATATATTTT	CASSLRRPSGNTIYF
many	TRBV7-2	TRBJ2-7	-	TGTGCCAGCAGTTCTTTAAGGGGAGGCTACGAGCAGTACTTC	CASSSLRGGYEQYF
few	TRBV6-5	TRBJ2-3	TRBD2	TGTGCCAGCAGCCGGGGGGCGGGGGGGCGTACGCAGTATTTT	CASSRGAGGRTQYF
-	TRBV7-2	TRBJ1-2	TRBD1	TGTGCCGGGGGGACAGGGGAATATGGCTACACCTTC	CAGGTGEYGYTF
-	TRBV2	TRBJ1-1	-	TGTGCCAGCAGGGGATGGGGGGAGAACACTGAAGCTTTCTTT	CASRGWGENTEAFF
-	TRBV10-3	TRBJ2-3	-	TGTGCCACCATTAAGGTGTTAGCGCCCACAGATACGCAGTATTTT	CATIKVLAPTDTQYF
few	TRBV7-9	TRBJ1-3	-	TGTGCCAGCAGCGGTTCTTCAGGGGTCTCTGGAAACACCATATATTTT	CASSGSSGVSGNTIYF
-	TRBV7-3	TRBJ2-1	-	TGTGCCAGCAGCTTAAGTTCGCTCTCCTACAATGAGCAGTTCTTC	CASSLSSLSYNEQFF
few	TRBV7-2	TRBJ1-5	-	TGTGCCAGCAGCGCGTGGGGCGGCAATCAGCCCCAGCATTTT	CASSAWGGNQPQHF
few	TRBV18	TRBJ1-1	TRBD1	TGTGCCAGCTCACCAGCGGGGACAGGGGGCTTCCGCACTGAAGCTTTCTTT	CASSPAGTGGFRTEAFF
few	TRBV7-9	TRBJ2-5	TRBD1	TGTGCCAGCAGCCCACAGGGGGCGCGAGGGACCCAGTACTTC	CASSPQGARGTQYF
-	TRBV6-2/TRBV6-3	TRBJ1-1	-	TGTGCCAGCAGTCCACTCGGGAATGAAGCTTTCTTT	CASSPLGNEAFF
few	TRBV7-2	TRBJ1-6	-	TGTGCCAGCAGCTTAGATTCGGCGGTTAATTCACCCCTCCACTTT	CASSLDSAVNSPLHF
-	TRBV3-1	TRBJ2-1	TRBD2	TGTGCCAGCAGCCGACGCGGGGGGGCAAACTACAATGAGCAGTTCTTC	CASSRRGGANYNEQFF
few	TRBV7-8	TRBJ1-1	-	TGTGCCAGCAGCTTCCAGGGATTCATGAACACTGAAGCTTTCTTT	CASSFQGFMNTEAFF
many	TRBV6-2/TRBV6-3	TRBJ1-5	TRBD1	TGTGCCAGCAGCCGGACAGGGGTTTATCAGCCCCAGCATTTT	CASSRTGVYQPQHF
many	TRBV7-9	TRBJ2-7	TRBD1	TGTGCCAGCAGCTCTACAGGGGAGTCCTACGAGCAGTACTTC	CASSSTGESYEQYF
few	TRBV19	TRBJ2-5	-	TGTGCCAGTAGAACGACAGCGAAACAAGAGACCCAGTACTTC	CASRTTAKQETQYF
-	TRBV29-1	TRBJ1-2	TRBD1	TGCAGCGTTGAAGGGGGGACAGCGGTGGGCTACACCTTC	CSVEGGTAVGYTF
few	TRBV5-1	TRBJ1-1	-	TGCGCCAGCAGTTATCAGGGATTTGGGTCTGAAGCTTTCTTT	CASSYQGFGSEAFF
many	TRBV19	TRBJ2-1	-	TGTGCCAGTAGCCCCGACAGGAGCTCCTACAATGAGCAGTTCTTC	CASSPDRSSYNEQFF
-	TRBV20-1	TRBJ1-3	-	TGCAGTGCCCTCTTGGGTGTTCGAAACACCATATATTTT	CSALLGVRNTIYF
-	TRBV10-3	TRBJ2-3	-	TGTGCCATCAGTGATGAGGACAGTACGCAGTATTTT	CAISDEDSTQYF
many	TRBV7-2	TRBJ2-1	TRBD2	TGTGCCAGCAGCTTACAGCGGGGGGGCCGAAATGAGCAGTTCTTC	CASSLQRGGRNEQFF
many	TRBV7-8	TRBJ2-3	-	TGTGCCAGCAGCTTGAATCCAGATACGCAGTATTTT	CASSLNPDTQYF
-	TRBV20-1	TRBJ1-1	-	TGCAGTGCTAGAGATAGGCTTTCGGAGACTGAAGCTTTCTTT	CSARDRLSETEAFF
few	TRBV30	TRBJ2-1	TRBD1	TGTGCCTGGAGTGTATGGGGGACAGGGGTAACCTACAATGAGCAGTTCTTC	CAWSVWGTGVTYNEQFF
-	TRBV2	TRBJ2-1	TRBD2	TGTGCCAGCAGTGAATCTACGGGGGGCTACAATGAGCAGTTCTTC	CASSESTGGYNEQFF
-	TRBV6-6	TRBJ2-2	-	TGTGCCAGCAGATTAAGGGGATGGAACACCGGGGAGCTGTTTTTT	CASRLRGWNTGELFF
few	TRBV6-6	TRBJ1-1	TRBD1	TGTGCCAGCAGCGACAGGGAGACTGAAGCTTTCTTT	CASSDRETEAFF
-	TRBV19	TRBJ1-1	-	TGTGCCAGTACGCGGGGGGAGAACACTGAAGCTTTCTTT	CASTRGENTEAFF
-	TRBV9	TRBJ2-2	-	TGTGCCAGCAGACCAGCTCAAGGGACCGAGGAGCTGTTTTTT	CASRPAQGTEELFF